What follows are 11 T cell receptor beta chains derived from one specimen sequenced in a study of control samples from healthy donors and cancer patients (TCRdb year 2020). The library relied on the immunoSEQ multiplex PCR assay. The immuneACCESS repertoire file appears here via TCRdb, limited to in-frame rearrangements. These files lack a portion of the clones; in checked studies, under half of the deficit traces to unresolved V genes, and the cause of the others is not known. The table for this sample lists around 120,000 clones; approximately 94% of them were counted only once. The top ten clonotypes cover less than 4% of the sample. Sequenced input: blood. The receptors were gathered from a man in his thirties or forties in good health.

The chain combines TRBV20-1 with TRBJ1-2; D call uncertain. V was cut by 3 bases and J by 4 bases, with 18 bases left in between. Germline V gene data show CDR1 as DFQATT and CDR2 as SNEGSKA (reference sequence). The CDR3 has 15 residues. The CDR3 nucleotides are TGCAGTGCTAGTGTAACTATAGGCCGCCCCTATGGCTACACCTTC. Protein: CSASVTIGRPYGYTF.

The chain combines TRBV2 with TRBJ2-7; the match to TRBD1 covers 8 bases. CDR1 is SNHLY and CDR2 is FYNNEI in the germline V gene. Unmatched junction bases numbered 10, after V lost 6 bases and J lost 12 bases. The CDR3 is 12 amino acids. CDR3 sequence: CASRENRGARYF. The DNA for the CDR3 is TGTGCCAGCAGGGAAAACAGGGGGGCTAGGTACTTC.

This sequence joins TRBV30 and TRBJ1-5, with D possibly TRBD1 on 5 matching bases. The V gene's germline CDR1 is GTSNPN and CDR2 SVGIG (reference sequence). This CDR3 has 13 amino acids. Deletions cut 4 bases from V and 5 bases from J, with 12 bases between. CDR3 region: CAWNRQGDQPQHF. The CDR3 nucleotides read TGTGCCTGGAACAGGCAGGGAGATCAGCCCCAGCATTTT.

V usage is TRBV18 and J usage is TRBJ1-3; unclear D gene. The CDR3 runs 15 residues. The V end was cut by 3 bases, the J end by 0 bases, with 9 bases between. Per the germline V gene, CDR1 is KGHSH and CDR2 is LQKENI. Written as DNA, the CDR3 is TGTGCCAGCTCACCGGGAGGTAGCTCTGGAAACACCATATATTTT. This translates into CASSPGGSSGNTIYF. The full variable domain, rest sourced from reference TRBV18 and TRBJ1-3, is NAGVMQNPRHLVRRRGQEARLRCSPMKGHSHVYWYRQLPEEGLKFMVYLQKENIIDESGMPKERFSAEFPKEGPSILRIQQVVRGDSAAYFCASSPGGSSGNTIYFGEGSWLTVV.

This chain uses TRBV7-9 with TRBJ2-5; D might be TRBD1 or TRBD2, each matching 5 bases. The CDR3 length is 13 residues. V was shortened by 6 bases and J by 10 bases, with 18 bases between the two germline ends. Per the germline V gene, CDR1 is SEHNR and CDR2 is FQNEAQ (reference sequence). The CDR3 spells CASSSGRQRGQYF. The CDR3 DNA sequence: TGTGCCAGCAGTTCTGGTCGGCAGAGGGGCCAGTACTTC.

The rearrangement links TRBV6-4 to TRBJ1-3, with D uncertain. The length of the CDR3 is 11 residues. Germline CDR1 and CDR2: MRHNA and SNTAGT. Trimming shortened V by 2 bases and J by 8 bases, and 4 bases separated the two germline ends. The CDR3 reads CASSDVHTIYF. CDR3 bases: TGTGCCAGCAGTGACGTCCACACCATATATTTT.

The chain is built from TRBV2 and TRBJ2-7, with D uncertain. V was cut by 3 bases and J by 4 bases, with 22 bases left in between. This CDR3 is 17 amino acids long. Germline assignment: CDR1 SNHLY and CDR2 FYNNEI. CDR3 in DNA: TGTGCCAGCAGTGAGGTTCCCCGACCGCCGGTAAGGTACGAGCAGTACTTC. Translation gives CASSEVPRPPVRYEQYF.

The genes are TRBV4-3 and TRBJ1-3, with no clear D. The length of the CDR3 is 14 residues. Germline CDR1 is LGHNA and CDR2 is YSLEER. The V and J ends lost 0 bases and 2 bases respectively, with 5 bases between them. CDR3 DNA: TGCGCCAGCAGCCAAGACATGACTGGAAACACCATATATTTT. Residues: CASSQDMTGNTIYF.

The chain recombines TRBV27 with TRBJ1-1, with TRBD1 matching over 7 bases. The V segment lost 6 bases and the J segment 4 bases; nucleotides outside the gene matches: 2. This CDR3 is built from 12 residues. From germline, CDR1 is MNHEY and CDR2 SMNVEV (reference sequence). The CDR3 DNA is TGTGCCAGCAGCAACAGGGGCACTGAAGCTTTCTTT. Protein: CASSNRGTEAFF.

The table lists this clone with a count of one. The rearrangement links TRBV18 to TRBJ1-3; D perhaps matches TRBD1 (5 bases). V lost 3 bases to trimming and J lost 4 bases, with 10 bases between them. Germline CDR1 and CDR2: KGHSH and LQKENI. The CDR3 is 14 amino acids. The CDR3 nucleotides read TGTGCCAGCTCACCCGGGACGGAAGGAAACACCATATATTTT. It specifies CASSPGTEGNTIYF.

This chain connects TRBV5-1 to TRBJ1-4; no clear D gene. Germline values: CDR1 SGHRS, CDR2 YFSETQ. CDR3 length: 15 amino acids. V shed 7 bases and J shed 5 bases, with 18 bases lying between them. CDR3 DNA: TGCGCCAGCGGCCTTTCCCCCCAGACAAATGAAAAACTGTTTTTT. Amino acid sequence: CASGLSPQTNEKLFF.